The rows below give T cell receptor beta chains drawn from one sample of a study of T cell changes during pregnancy in multiple sclerosis. The repertoire was sequenced with immunoSEQ multiplex PCR; TCRdb's copy has only in-frame clones and lacks some. The sample carries under 30,000 clones, roughly 90% recorded once. The sample in question was CD8+ T cells from peripheral blood mononuclear cells, obtained in the third trimester of pregnancy. These receptors all stem from a female donor in good health, enrolled as a control in a pregnancy study. Each CDR3 is given with its conserved first and last residue. Each record gives: clone size, D gene, V gene, J gene, CDR3 DNA, CDR3 protein. The D gene is left open where the match is weak. Clone size, where shown, is once, few, many, or a class for clones that have expanded.

abundance: -; d_gene: -; v_gene: TRBV19; j_gene: TRBJ2-2; CDR3nt: TGTGCCAGTAGACTCTCCGGGGAGCTGTTTTTT; CDR3aa: CASRLSGELFF
abundance: -; d_gene: -; v_gene: TRBV27; j_gene: TRBJ2-7; CDR3nt: TGTGCCAGCAGTTCCCCCAGCGACGAGCAGTACTTC; CDR3aa: CASSSPSDEQYF
abundance: -; d_gene: -; v_gene: TRBV10-3; j_gene: TRBJ2-7; CDR3nt: TGTGCCATCAGTGATGTCACGGGGTACGAGCAGTACTTC; CDR3aa: CAISDVTGYEQYF
abundance: -; d_gene: TRBD2; v_gene: TRBV30; j_gene: TRBJ2-1; CDR3nt: TGTGCCTGGAGTACTCTCCCAGCGGGGGAGTACAATGAGCAGTTCTTC; CDR3aa: CAWSTLPAGEYNEQFF
abundance: once; d_gene: -; v_gene: TRBV25-1; j_gene: TRBJ2-2; CDR3nt: TGTGCCAGCAGGGAGGCGGGGCCGATCGGGGAGCTGTTTTTT; CDR3aa: CASREAGPIGELFF
abundance: -; d_gene: -; v_gene: TRBV11-1; j_gene: TRBJ2-7; CDR3nt: TGTGCCAGCAGCTTAGGGCGACTGCACTACGAGCAGTACTTC; CDR3aa: CASSLGRLHYEQYF
abundance: once; d_gene: TRBD1; v_gene: TRBV9; j_gene: TRBJ2-1; CDR3nt: TGTGCCAGCAGCCCAGGGGGAGACACTGAGCAGTTCTTC; CDR3aa: CASSPGGDTEQFF
abundance: large; d_gene: TRBD1; v_gene: TRBV5-1; j_gene: TRBJ2-7; CDR3nt: TGCGCCAGCAGCTTGACAGGGGGTTCAGGGGACGAGCAGTACTTC; CDR3aa: CASSLTGGSGDEQYF
abundance: -; d_gene: TRBD1; v_gene: TRBV19; j_gene: TRBJ1-6; CDR3nt: TGTGCCAGTGGGACAGACAGCTCCTATAATTCACCCCTCCACTTT; CDR3aa: CASGTDSSYNSPLHF
abundance: -; d_gene: TRBD1; v_gene: TRBV7-8; j_gene: TRBJ2-7; CDR3nt: TGTGCCACTGACGCGGGACAGGCGTCCTACGAGCAGTACTTC; CDR3aa: CATDAGQASYEQYF
abundance: -; d_gene: -; v_gene: TRBV7-2; j_gene: TRBJ2-3; CDR3nt: TGTGCCAGCAGCGATAGCCTCGGCGGCACAGATACGCAGTATTTT; CDR3aa: CASSDSLGGTDTQYF
abundance: -; d_gene: TRBD1; v_gene: TRBV27; j_gene: TRBJ2-3; CDR3nt: TGTGCCAGCAAAATATCACAGGGGGCGAGCACAGATACGCAGTATTTT; CDR3aa: CASKISQGASTDTQYF
abundance: -; d_gene: TRBD2; v_gene: TRBV19; j_gene: TRBJ2-1; CDR3nt: TGTGCCAGTAGTATTTCCGGACTAGCGGGGTACAATGAGCAGTTCTTC; CDR3aa: CASSISGLAGYNEQFF
abundance: -; d_gene: -; v_gene: TRBV28; j_gene: TRBJ1-6; CDR3nt: TGTGCCAGCAGTCCCCACCGGGGAGGTAGATCACCCCTCCACTTT; CDR3aa: CASSPHRGGRSPLHF
abundance: -; d_gene: -; v_gene: TRBV19; j_gene: TRBJ1-1; CDR3nt: TGTGCCACCCTAGTCCCCGGAGGTACTGAAGCTTTCTTT; CDR3aa: CATLVPGGTEAFF
abundance: -; d_gene: -; v_gene: TRBV6-4; j_gene: TRBJ2-2; CDR3nt: TGTGCCAGCAGTGACTCAAGCTCGTCCGGGGAGCTGTTTTTT; CDR3aa: CASSDSSSSGELFF
abundance: -; d_gene: TRBD2; v_gene: TRBV19; j_gene: TRBJ2-7; CDR3nt: TGTGCCAGTAGTACTGGACTAGCTTTGAGCTCCTACGAGCAGTACTTC; CDR3aa: CASSTGLALSSYEQYF
abundance: -; d_gene: -; v_gene: TRBV7-9; j_gene: TRBJ2-1; CDR3nt: TGTGCCAGCGAATCAGGGGCTGACAATGAGCAGTTCTTC; CDR3aa: CASESGADNEQFF
abundance: -; d_gene: -; v_gene: TRBV6-1; j_gene: TRBJ2-7; CDR3nt: TGTGCCAGCAGCACAAAGGGGCTGTACGAGCAGTACTTC; CDR3aa: CASSTKGLYEQYF
abundance: once; d_gene: -; v_gene: TRBV5-8; j_gene: TRBJ1-4; CDR3nt: TGTGCCAGCAGCTTGGAAAGGGTGGGAGATGAAAAACTGTTTTTT; CDR3aa: CASSLERVGDEKLFF
abundance: -; d_gene: -; v_gene: TRBV7-3; j_gene: TRBJ1-6; CDR3nt: TGTGCCAGCAGCTTAATAGGGGGATCACCCCTCCACTTT; CDR3aa: CASSLIGGSPLHF
abundance: -; d_gene: TRBD1; v_gene: TRBV27; j_gene: TRBJ2-2; CDR3nt: TGTGCCAGCAGTCCGGGGACAGGGATCACCGGGGAGCTGTTTTTT; CDR3aa: CASSPGTGITGELFF
abundance: -; d_gene: TRBD1; v_gene: TRBV30; j_gene: TRBJ1-2; CDR3nt: TGTGCCTGGGATTCGGGGACAGACTATGGCTACACCTTC; CDR3aa: CAWDSGTDYGYTF
abundance: -; d_gene: TRBD1; v_gene: TRBV10-3; j_gene: TRBJ1-4; CDR3nt: TGTGCCACTACACAGGGGGCTGAAAAACTGTTTTTT; CDR3aa: CATTQGAEKLFF
abundance: -; d_gene: TRBD1; v_gene: TRBV13; j_gene: TRBJ2-7; CDR3nt: TGTGCCAGCAGCTTTGCACCGGGACAGGAAGGCGGGAAGCAGTACTTC; CDR3aa: CASSFAPGQEGGKQYF
abundance: -; d_gene: TRBD1; v_gene: TRBV6-4; j_gene: TRBJ2-1; CDR3nt: TGTGCCAGCAGCGAAGCCACAGGGGACTACAATGAGCAGTTCTTC; CDR3aa: CASSEATGDYNEQFF
abundance: -; d_gene: -; v_gene: TRBV7-9; j_gene: TRBJ1-1; CDR3nt: TGTGCCAGCAGCCCCAGGGTCAACTACGGGAACACTGAAGCTTTCTTT; CDR3aa: CASSPRVNYGNTEAFF
abundance: once; d_gene: TRBD1; v_gene: TRBV7-9; j_gene: TRBJ1-1; CDR3nt: TGTGCCAGCAGAACAGGGGGCACTGAAGCTTTCTTT; CDR3aa: CASRTGGTEAFF
abundance: once; d_gene: -; v_gene: TRBV2; j_gene: TRBJ1-5; CDR3nt: TGTGCCAGCAGTGAAGGTAATTTAGGAGGTCCTCAGCCCCAGCATTTT; CDR3aa: CASSEGNLGGPQPQHF
abundance: few; d_gene: -; v_gene: TRBV6-1; j_gene: TRBJ2-7; CDR3nt: TGTGCCAGCAGTGAAGCCCGCTCCTACGAGCAGTACTTC; CDR3aa: CASSEARSYEQYF
abundance: -; d_gene: -; v_gene: TRBV2; j_gene: TRBJ2-7; CDR3nt: TGTGCCAGCAGTGAAAAGTGGGAGTGGGGCTACGAGCAGTACTTC; CDR3aa: CASSEKWEWGYEQYF
abundance: -; d_gene: -; v_gene: TRBV5-5; j_gene: TRBJ1-4; CDR3nt: TGTGCCAGCAGTATCGGGAGGGGCAAGGAAAAACTGTTTTTT; CDR3aa: CASSIGRGKEKLFF
abundance: -; d_gene: -; v_gene: TRBV5-6; j_gene: TRBJ2-7; CDR3nt: TGTGCCAGCAGCCCCATCGAAGGGACACCCACCTACGAGCAGTACTTC; CDR3aa: CASSPIEGTPTYEQYF
abundance: -; d_gene: -; v_gene: TRBV19; j_gene: TRBJ2-7; CDR3nt: TGTGCCAGTAGCCCGGGACTCAACTACGAGCAGTACTTC; CDR3aa: CASSPGLNYEQYF
abundance: -; d_gene: TRBD2; v_gene: TRBV10-3; j_gene: TRBJ2-3; CDR3nt: TGTGCCACCTGGACTAGCGGGAGTTTGGATACGCAGTATTTT; CDR3aa: CATWTSGSLDTQYF
abundance: few; d_gene: -; v_gene: TRBV19; j_gene: TRBJ1-1; CDR3nt: TGTGCCAGTAGCCTGGGCACTGCTGAAGCTTTCTTT; CDR3aa: CASSLGTAEAFF
abundance: -; d_gene: -; v_gene: TRBV30; j_gene: TRBJ1-2; CDR3nt: TGTGCCTGGAGTGAAGACGGGTACTATGGCTACACCTTC; CDR3aa: CAWSEDGYYGYTF
abundance: -; d_gene: -; v_gene: TRBV2; j_gene: TRBJ2-1; CDR3nt: TGTGCCAGCAGTGGGGAGTTGGATGAGCAGTTCTTC; CDR3aa: CASSGELDEQFF
abundance: -; d_gene: -; v_gene: TRBV7-2; j_gene: TRBJ1-3; CDR3nt: TGTGCCAGCAGCTTCCCTCAACAGGGCCTCTCTGGAAACACCATATATTTT; CDR3aa: CASSFPQQGLSGNTIYF
abundance: -; d_gene: TRBD1; v_gene: TRBV4-1; j_gene: TRBJ2-7; CDR3nt: TGCGCCAGCAGCCCGTCGACAGGGCCCTCCTACGAGCAGTACTTC; CDR3aa: CASSPSTGPSYEQYF
abundance: -; d_gene: -; v_gene: TRBV7-2; j_gene: TRBJ2-3; CDR3nt: TGTGCCAGCACCTTGGCGGGAGATACGCAGTATTTT; CDR3aa: CASTLAGDTQYF
abundance: -; d_gene: -; v_gene: TRBV5-8; j_gene: TRBJ1-5; CDR3nt: TGTGCCAGCAGCTGGGCATCGAGCAATCAGCCCCAGCATTTT; CDR3aa: CASSWASSNQPQHF
abundance: -; d_gene: TRBD2; v_gene: TRBV5-4; j_gene: TRBJ2-3; CDR3nt: TGTGCCAGCAGCTTGTTAGCGGGAGTAGCAGATACGCAGTATTTT; CDR3aa: CASSLLAGVADTQYF
abundance: -; d_gene: TRBD1; v_gene: TRBV5-4; j_gene: TRBJ2-6; CDR3nt: TGTGCCAGCAGCTACGAGGGTGGGACAGGGGGCTCTGGGGCCAACGTCCTGACTTTC; CDR3aa: CASSYEGGTGGSGANVLTF
abundance: -; d_gene: TRBD1; v_gene: TRBV7-7; j_gene: TRBJ2-7; CDR3nt: TGTGCTAGCAGCGCAGGGGGTAGCTACGAGCAGTACTTC; CDR3aa: CASSAGGSYEQYF
abundance: -; d_gene: TRBD1; v_gene: TRBV27; j_gene: TRBJ2-7; CDR3nt: TGTGCCAGCAGTGTCGGGACAGGGTCCTACGAGCAGTACTTC; CDR3aa: CASSVGTGSYEQYF
abundance: -; d_gene: TRBD2; v_gene: TRBV28; j_gene: TRBJ2-1; CDR3nt: TGTGCCAGCAGTTTCAGACTAGCGGGAATGGGTATGTCCGACAATGAGCAGTTCTTC; CDR3aa: CASSFRLAGMGMSDNEQFF
abundance: once; d_gene: -; v_gene: TRBV2; j_gene: TRBJ2-1; CDR3nt: TGTGCCAGCAGTGAATTTAGCGCCCTGTCGGTCTCCTACAATGAGCAGTTCTTC; CDR3aa: CASSEFSALSVSYNEQFF
abundance: -; d_gene: TRBD2; v_gene: TRBV15; j_gene: TRBJ2-3; CDR3nt: TGTGCCACTCACCCGGGACTAGCGGCTAGCACAGATACGCAGTATTTT; CDR3aa: CATHPGLAASTDTQYF
abundance: -; d_gene: TRBD2; v_gene: TRBV2; j_gene: TRBJ2-7; CDR3nt: TGTGCCAGCAGCGAAGAAGGACTAGCGGGAGGGCCTTTTTCCTACGAGCAGTACTTC; CDR3aa: CASSEEGLAGGPFSYEQYF
abundance: -; d_gene: TRBD2; v_gene: TRBV29-1; j_gene: TRBJ2-7; CDR3nt: TGCAGCGTTGAAGATTCTAGCGGAAGCTCCTACGAGCAGTACTTC; CDR3aa: CSVEDSSGSSYEQYF
abundance: -; d_gene: TRBD2; v_gene: TRBV28; j_gene: TRBJ2-5; CDR3nt: TGTGCCAGCAACATATGGCCAGCGGGGATCCAAGAGACCCAGTACTTC; CDR3aa: CASNIWPAGIQETQYF
abundance: once; d_gene: TRBD2; v_gene: TRBV5-1; j_gene: TRBJ2-1; CDR3nt: TGCGCCAGCAGCCCCGGGATAGCGGGAGGGGATGAGCAGTTCTTC; CDR3aa: CASSPGIAGGDEQFF
abundance: -; d_gene: -; v_gene: TRBV6-6; j_gene: TRBJ1-1; CDR3nt: TGTGCCAGCAGTTACGGGGGGGGGACTGAAGCTTTCTTT; CDR3aa: CASSYGGGTEAFF
abundance: -; d_gene: -; v_gene: TRBV29-1; j_gene: TRBJ1-6; CDR3nt: TGCAGCGTTGAAAAGGCAGGGGTTTCGGCACCCCTCCACTTT; CDR3aa: CSVEKAGVSAPLHF
abundance: -; d_gene: TRBD1; v_gene: TRBV19; j_gene: TRBJ2-7; CDR3nt: TGTGCCAGTGGACGCCGGGACAGGAGCTACGAGCAGTACTTC; CDR3aa: CASGRRDRSYEQYF
abundance: -; d_gene: TRBD1; v_gene: TRBV5-6; j_gene: TRBJ1-1; CDR3nt: TGTGCCAGCAGCTTTGGGACAGCGAGGACTGAAGCTTTCTTT; CDR3aa: CASSFGTARTEAFF